The rows below give T cell receptor beta chains drawn from one sample of a study of early T cells in non-severe SARS-CoV-2 infection. TCRdb redid the calling of the 5' RACE reads with MiXCR, one entry per CDR3 protein. The sample consists of tens of thousands of distinct CDR3 sequences, 5% to 5.5% of them appearing once. Sequenced material: whole blood, taken at baseline. These receptor sequences come from an adult who was a healthcare worker with PCR-confirmed SARS-CoV-2 infection or an uninfected control (not recorded which). Both conserved end residues are part of each CDR3. A D gene is named only where the DNA matches it firmly. Clone size is not always given. Where it is, it says once, few, many or a class for expanded clones.

cdr3_nt	cdr3_aa	d_call	clone_size	v_call	j_call	cdr3_length
TGTGCCAGCAGTTACTTGAAAGGGGCCGGGGAGCTGTTTTTT	CASSYLKGAGELFF	-	-	TRBV6-5	TRBJ2-2	14
TGTGCCAGCAGCTTCCGCCCCGGGCGGGAGTACAATGAGCAGTTCTTC	CASSFRPGREYNEQFF	TRBD2	few	TRBV7-6	TRBJ2-1	16
TGTGCCACCAGTGATTCACGGTACCCTAGGAGCAATCAGCCCCAGCATTTT	CATSDSRYPRSNQPQHF	-	-	TRBV24-1	TRBJ1-5	17
TGTGCCAGCAGTTACTCGAGAAACAATGAGCAGTTCTTC	CASSYSRNNEQFF	-	many	TRBV6-5	TRBJ2-1	13
TGCGCCAGCAGCTTCTGGACTAGCGGGGACCCCTCGATCTTC	CASSFWTSGDPSIF	TRBD2	-	TRBV5-1	TRBJ2-1	14
TGCAGTGCTCTACGACAGGGGGCATATAGCAATCAGCCCCAGCATTTT	CSALRQGAYSNQPQHF	TRBD1	many	TRBV20-1	TRBJ1-5	16
TGCAGTGCCAGAGACAGGGGGGAGGGGAACTATGGCTACACCTTC	CSARDRGEGNYGYTF	TRBD1	many	TRBV20-1	TRBJ1-2	15
TGCGCCAGCAGCTTGGCCCTGGGAAGCACTGAAGCTTTCTTT	CASSLALGSTEAFF	-	few	TRBV5-1	TRBJ1-1	14
TGTGCCAGCAGCACCGCCGGGGGGCCACGGGAGCTGTTTTTT	CASSTAGGPRELFF	-	many	TRBV9	TRBJ2-2	14
TGCACCAGCAGCCAAGGGACGGCAACTAATGAAAAACTGTTTTTT	CTSSQGTATNEKLFF	-	many	TRBV1	TRBJ1-4	15
TGCAGTGCTAGAGGGGGTGAGCAGTTCTTC	CSARGGEQFF	-	many	TRBV20-1	TRBJ2-1	10
TGCAGTGCTAGAGAGATAGCGGGTACCTCCTACAATGAGCAGTTCTTC	CSAREIAGTSYNEQFF	TRBD2	many	TRBV20-1	TRBJ2-1	16
TGTGCCAGCAGTCCCCCACCCGGAACGAGTGAGCAGTTCTTC	CASSPPPGTSEQFF	-	many	TRBV6-5	TRBJ2-1	14
TGTGCCTGGAGTGGGTCGGGAACCGTTGCTCCCTATGGCTACACCTTC	CAWSGSGTVAPYGYTF	-	few	TRBV30	TRBJ1-2	16
TGCGCCAGCAGCTTAGGACAGTACACCGGGGAGCTGTTTTTT	CASSLGQYTGELFF	-	few	TRBV5-1	TRBJ2-2	14
TGTGCCACCAGCAGAGGAGGAAGGTATACGCAGTATTTT	CATSRGGRYTQYF	-	many	TRBV15	TRBJ2-3	13
TGTGCCAGCAGCCAAGGTGGAGTCCGGGGGGGAAACATTCAGTACTTC	CASSQGGVRGGNIQYF	TRBD2	many	TRBV4-2	TRBJ2-4	16
TGTGCCACGCCCGGGCGGGCCTACGAGCAGTACTTC	CATPGRAYEQYF	-	-	TRBV7-9	TRBJ2-7	12
TGCAGCGTTGAAGGGGCAGGGAACACTGAAGCTTTCTTT	CSVEGAGNTEAFF	-	many	TRBV29-1	TRBJ1-1	13
TGTGCCAGCAGCTTATTATTCCGCGGGAGGAGCACAGATACGCAGTATTTT	CASSLLFRGRSTDTQYF	TRBD2	many	TRBV11-2	TRBJ2-3	17
TGCAGTGCTGAGGCCCTTCTTCAAGAGACCCAGTACTTC	CSAEALLQETQYF	-	many	TRBV20-1	TRBJ2-5	13
TGTGCCAGCAGTTTCCTAGCCTACACAGATACGCAGTATTTT	CASSFLAYTDTQYF	-	many	TRBV12-3/TRBV12-4	TRBJ2-3	14
TGCAGTGCTAGAGATCCCCCGCGGGAGGAGCTGTTTTTT	CSARDPPREELFF	-	medium-sized	TRBV20-1	TRBJ2-2	13